Listed below are T cell receptor beta chains from one sample, sequenced in a study of blood T cell repertoires in COVID-19. Clones were read by immunoSEQ multiplex PCR, and TCRdb kept only the in-frame ones, dropping some. Here the sample spans roughly 280,000 clones, roughly 83% being singletons. The sequenced material came from peripheral blood. The receptors shown here come from a man aged 55-75 years who had recovered from COVID-19. Each CDR3 is given with its conserved first and last residue. The D gene is left open where the match is weak. The size of a clone is reported for some rows only, either as once, few or many, or as a class for expanded clones.

j_call	clone_size	v_call	d_call	cdr3_aa	cdr3_nt
TRBJ1-5	.	TRBV7-9	.	CASSWGGDQPQHF	TGTGCCAGCAGCTGGGGAGGGGATCAGCCCCAGCATTTT
TRBJ2-1	.	TRBV12-3/TRBV12-4	.	CASSLGATRQFF	TGTGCCAGCAGTTTAGGCGCGACTAGGCAGTTCTTC
TRBJ1-1	.	TRBV6-5	TRBD1	CASSFEGAGGTEAFF	TGTGCCAGCAGTTTTGAGGGGGCAGGTGGCACTGAAGCTTTCTTT
TRBJ2-2	.	TRBV29-1	.	CSGPLGGVKENTGELFF	TGCAGCGGCCCATTAGGGGGAGTGAAAGAGAACACCGGGGAGCTGTTTTTT
TRBJ1-4	.	TRBV20-1	TRBD1	CSASKDRGRSNEKLFF	TGCAGTGCTAGTAAGGACAGGGGTCGCAGTAATGAAAAACTGTTTTTT
TRBJ2-7	.	TRBV24-1	.	CATSDAAGGPREQYF	TGTGCCACCAGTGATGCGGCCGGGGGGCCTCGGGAGCAGTACTTC
TRBJ1-1	.	TRBV9	.	CASSVSGNLNTEAFF	TGTGCCAGCAGCGTTTCAGGAAACCTGAACACTGAAGCTTTCTTT
TRBJ1-1	few	TRBV7-3	.	CASSPQGRSTEAFF	TGTGCCAGCAGCCCACAGGGTCGTAGCACTGAAGCTTTCTTT
TRBJ1-1	.	TRBV6-5	.	CASSRTMDRGAFF	TGTGCCAGCAGTAGAACTATGGACAGAGGTGCTTTCTTT
TRBJ2-7	.	TRBV29-1	.	CSVDFPSGGYEQYF	TGCAGCGTTGATTTTCCTTCCGGAGGTTACGAGCAGTACTTC
TRBJ1-4	.	TRBV14	TRBD1	CASSRQGGEKLFF	TGTGCCAGCAGCCGACAGGGTGGTGAAAAACTGTTTTTT
TRBJ2-7	.	TRBV6-5	TRBD2	CASSSPTSGRYEQYF	TGTGCCAGCAGTTCGCCGACTAGCGGGAGATACGAGCAGTACTTC
TRBJ1-2	once	TRBV2	TRBD1	CASQGQTYYGYTF	TGTGCCAGCCAGGGACAGACTTATTATGGCTACACCTTC
TRBJ2-7	.	TRBV9	TRBD2	CASSAGGGTPVQQYF	TGTGCCAGCAGCGCCGGCGGGGGGACCCCAGTCCAGCAGTACTTC
TRBJ2-2	.	TRBV10-2	TRBD2	CASIGTSGTGELFF	TGCGCCAGCATTGGGACTAGCGGGACCGGGGAGCTGTTTTTT
TRBJ2-1	.	TRBV5-1	.	CASSLARNSYNEQFF	TGCGCCAGCAGCTTGGCCAGGAACTCCTACAATGAGCAGTTCTTC
TRBJ1-2	once	TRBV19	.	CASSPTGNYGYTF	TGTGCCAGTAGTCCTACAGGAAACTATGGCTACACCTTC
TRBJ1-4	once	TRBV5-4	TRBD1	CASSWDRGHEKLFF	TGTGCCAGCAGCTGGGACAGGGGACATGAAAAACTGTTTTTT
TRBJ2-3	once	TRBV5-1	TRBD2	CASSAGLAGGSTDTQYF	TGCGCCAGCAGCGCGGGACTAGCGGGAGGGTCTACAGATACGCAGTATTTT
TRBJ2-1	.	TRBV7-2	.	CASSLAIGTVRSYNEQFF	TGTGCCAGCAGCTTAGCGATTGGGACTGTCCGCTCCTACAATGAGCAGTTCTTC
TRBJ2-1	.	TRBV27	.	CASRPLGQGGYNEQFF	TGTGCCAGCAGACCTCTGGGGCAGGGTGGGTACAATGAGCAGTTCTTC
TRBJ2-5	.	TRBV28	.	CASSQWRGGETQYF	TGTGCCAGCAGCCAGTGGCGGGGCGGTGAGACCCAGTACTTC
TRBJ1-3	.	TRBV6-1	.	CASSEWGSSGNTIYF	TGTGCCAGCAGTGAATGGGGCAGCTCTGGAAACACCATATATTTT
TRBJ1-6	few	TRBV2	TRBD1	CASSQNRGRALHF	TGTGCCAGCAGCCAAAACAGGGGTCGGGCCCTCCACTTT
TRBJ2-2	.	TRBV5-1	.	CASSLEGAAVTGELFF	TGCGCCAGCAGCTTGGAAGGGGCCGCGGTAACCGGGGAGCTGTTTTTT
TRBJ1-2	.	TRBV11-2	TRBD1	CASSLDWGQSYYGYTF	TGTGCCAGCAGCTTAGATTGGGGACAGAGCTACTATGGCTACACCTTC
TRBJ2-6	.	TRBV27	.	CASSRAGANVLTF	TGTGCCAGCAGCCGTGCTGGGGCCAACGTCCTGACTTTC
TRBJ2-1	.	TRBV5-1	TRBD2	CASSMGLASYNEQFF	TGCGCCAGCAGCATGGGACTAGCGTCCTACAATGAGCAGTTCTTC
TRBJ1-5	.	TRBV10-2	TRBD1	CASSVSRQGAIEQPQHF	TGCGCCAGCAGTGTGTCTCGTCAGGGGGCGATTGAACAGCCCCAGCATTTT
TRBJ2-7	.	TRBV6-5	.	CASSPHARPYEQYF	TGTGCCAGCAGTCCCCACGCCAGGCCCTACGAGCAGTACTTC
TRBJ1-3	.	TRBV6-5	.	CASSQRRQGNTIYF	TGTGCCAGCAGTCAACGTCGACAGGGAAACACCATATATTTT
TRBJ2-1	few	TRBV7-9	TRBD1	CASSAETGQGFSYNEQFF	TGTGCCAGCAGCGCAGAGACAGGACAGGGTTTCTCCTACAATGAGCAGTTCTTC
TRBJ2-7	.	TRBV4-1	TRBD2	CASSQGQLPGLAGATYEQYF	TGCGCCAGCAGCCAAGGGCAGCTACCGGGACTAGCGGGGGCTACCTACGAGCAGTACTTC
TRBJ2-6	.	TRBV13	.	CASSLPGGRGANVLTF	TGTGCCAGCAGCCTACCGGGGGGCCGTGGGGCCAACGTCCTGACTTTC
TRBJ1-2	.	TRBV28	TRBD1	CASSGYGQGGLYGYTF	TGTGCCAGCAGTGGCTATGGACAGGGGGGACTCTATGGCTACACCTTC
TRBJ1-2	.	TRBV3-1/TRBV3-2	.	CASSQAQGKGGYTF	TGTGCCAGCAGCCAAGCCCAGGGGAAGGGCGGCTACACCTTC
TRBJ2-3	.	TRBV5-1	.	CASSLVGASTDTQYF	TGCGCCAGCAGCTTGGTCGGTGCAAGCACAGATACGCAGTATTTT
TRBJ2-1	.	TRBV11-2	.	CASTRPGNEQFF	TGTGCCAGCACCCGTCCGGGCAATGAGCAGTTCTTC
TRBJ1-1	once	TRBV5-4	.	CASSPGVNTEAFF	TGTGCCAGCAGCCCCGGGGTGAACACTGAAGCTTTCTTT
TRBJ1-1	once	TRBV7-2	TRBD1	CASSLRGQGYTEAFF	TGTGCCAGCAGCCTACGGGGACAGGGATATACTGAAGCTTTCTTT
TRBJ1-5	.	TRBV30	TRBD1	CAWSGQGNQPQHF	TGTGCCTGGAGTGGACAGGGGAATCAGCCCCAGCATTTT
TRBJ1-3	.	TRBV9	.	CASSVGGRVGNTIYF	TGTGCCAGCAGCGTAGGGGGCAGGGTCGGAAACACCATATATTTT
TRBJ1-4	.	TRBV19	.	CASSIRGSGEKLFF	TGTGCCAGTAGTATCCGAGGGAGTGGAGAAAAACTGTTTTTT
TRBJ1-1	.	TRBV25-1	.	CASSEKWGMNTEAFF	TGTGCCAGCAGTGAAAAATGGGGCATGAACACTGAAGCTTTCTTT
TRBJ2-2	.	TRBV16	.	CASTSDGRGRPGELFF	TGTGCCAGCACTTCGGACGGCCGGGGAAGGCCCGGGGAGCTGTTTTTT
TRBJ1-3	.	TRBV7-2	TRBD1	CASSLAPGTGGNTIYF	TGTGCCAGCAGCTTGGCACCCGGGACAGGGGGAAACACCATATATTTT
TRBJ2-1	.	TRBV5-4	TRBD1	CASSPDGTGAYNEQFF	TGTGCCAGCAGCCCCGACGGGACAGGGGCCTACAATGAGCAGTTCTTC
TRBJ1-1	.	TRBV28	.	CASSTGGTNTEAFF	TGTGCCAGCAGCACCGGGGGGACGAACACTGAAGCTTTCTTT
TRBJ2-3	.	TRBV7-6	.	CASSGGTFSTDTQYF	TGTGCCAGCAGCGGCGGGACTTTTAGCACAGATACGCAGTATTTT
TRBJ2-3	.	TRBV9	.	CASSVGPVSTDTQYF	TGTGCCAGCAGCGTAGGCCCAGTGAGCACAGATACGCAGTATTTT
TRBJ2-7	.	TRBV5-4	.	CASSNLGRGFYEQYF	TGTGCCAGCAGTAATTTGGGTCGGGGGTTCTACGAGCAGTACTTC